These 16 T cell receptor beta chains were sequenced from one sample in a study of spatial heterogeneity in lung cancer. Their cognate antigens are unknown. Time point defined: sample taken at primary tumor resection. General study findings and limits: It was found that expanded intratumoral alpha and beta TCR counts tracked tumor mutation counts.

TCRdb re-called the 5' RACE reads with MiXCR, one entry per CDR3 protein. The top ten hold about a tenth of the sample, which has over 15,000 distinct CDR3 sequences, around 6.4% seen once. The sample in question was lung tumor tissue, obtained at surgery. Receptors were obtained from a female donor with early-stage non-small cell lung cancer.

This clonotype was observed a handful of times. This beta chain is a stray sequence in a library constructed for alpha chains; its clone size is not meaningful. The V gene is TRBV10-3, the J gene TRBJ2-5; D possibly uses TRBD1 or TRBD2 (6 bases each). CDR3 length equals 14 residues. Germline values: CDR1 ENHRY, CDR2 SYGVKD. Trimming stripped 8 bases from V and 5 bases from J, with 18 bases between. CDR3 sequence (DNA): TGTGCCATCGGGGACAAGGGGGGACGGGAGACCCAGTACTTC. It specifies CAIGDKGGRETQYF.

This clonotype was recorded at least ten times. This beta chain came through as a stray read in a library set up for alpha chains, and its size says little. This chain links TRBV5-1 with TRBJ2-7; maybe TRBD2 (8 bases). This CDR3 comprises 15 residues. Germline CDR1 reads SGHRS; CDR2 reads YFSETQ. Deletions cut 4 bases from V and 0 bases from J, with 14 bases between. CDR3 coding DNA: TGCGCCAGCAGCCCGGGGGGGACAGACTCCTACGAGCAGTACTTC. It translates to CASSPGGTDSYEQYF.

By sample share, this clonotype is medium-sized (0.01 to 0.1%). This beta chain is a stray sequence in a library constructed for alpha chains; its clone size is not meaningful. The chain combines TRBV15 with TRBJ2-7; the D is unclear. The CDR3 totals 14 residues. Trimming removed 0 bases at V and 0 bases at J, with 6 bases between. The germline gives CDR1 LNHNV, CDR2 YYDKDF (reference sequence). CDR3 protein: CATSRDSYSYEQYF. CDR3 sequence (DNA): TGTGCCACCAGCAGAGACAGCTACTCCTACGAGCAGTACTTC. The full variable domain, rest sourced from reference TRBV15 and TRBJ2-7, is DAMVIQNPRYQVTQFGKPVTLSCSQTLNHNVMYWYQQKSSQAPKLLFHYYDKDFNNEADTPDNFQSRRPNTSFCFLDIRSPGLGDTAMYLCATSRDSYSYEQYFGPGTRLTVT.

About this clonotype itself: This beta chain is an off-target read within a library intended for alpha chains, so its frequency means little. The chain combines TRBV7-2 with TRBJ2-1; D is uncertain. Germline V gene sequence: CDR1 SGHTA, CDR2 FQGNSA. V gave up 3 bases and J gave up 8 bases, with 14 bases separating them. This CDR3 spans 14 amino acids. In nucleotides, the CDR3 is TGTGCCAGCAGCTTGGGCCCGAAGGCAGATGAGCAGTTCTTC. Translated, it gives CASSLGPKADEQFF.

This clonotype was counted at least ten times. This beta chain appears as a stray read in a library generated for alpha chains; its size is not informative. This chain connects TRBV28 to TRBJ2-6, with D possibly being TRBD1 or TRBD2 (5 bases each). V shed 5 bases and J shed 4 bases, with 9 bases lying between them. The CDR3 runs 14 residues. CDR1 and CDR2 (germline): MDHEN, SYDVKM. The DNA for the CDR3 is TGTGCCAGCAGTCAGGGACCGGGGGCCAACGTCCTGACTTTC. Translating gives CASSQGPGANVLTF.

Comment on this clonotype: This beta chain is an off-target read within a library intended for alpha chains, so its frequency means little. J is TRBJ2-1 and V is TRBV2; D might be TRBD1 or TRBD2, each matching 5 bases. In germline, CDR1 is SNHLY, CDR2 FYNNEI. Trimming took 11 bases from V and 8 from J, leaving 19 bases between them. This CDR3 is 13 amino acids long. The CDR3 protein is CAGQGPGAYEQFF. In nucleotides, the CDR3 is TGTGCCGGGCAGGGACCTGGGGCGTATGAGCAGTTCTTC.

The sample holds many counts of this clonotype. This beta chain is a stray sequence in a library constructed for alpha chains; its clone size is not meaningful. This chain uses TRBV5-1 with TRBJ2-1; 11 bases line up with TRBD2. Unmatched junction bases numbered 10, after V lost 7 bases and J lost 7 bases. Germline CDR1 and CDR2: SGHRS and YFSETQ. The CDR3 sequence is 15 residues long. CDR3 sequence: CASGELAGVENEQFF. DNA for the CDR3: TGCGCCAGCGGGGAACTAGCGGGAGTAGAAAATGAGCAGTTCTTC.

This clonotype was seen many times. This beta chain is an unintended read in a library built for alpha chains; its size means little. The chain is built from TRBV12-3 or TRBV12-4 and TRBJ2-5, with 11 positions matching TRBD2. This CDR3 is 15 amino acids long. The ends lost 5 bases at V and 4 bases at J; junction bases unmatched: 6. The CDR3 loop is CASSTRLAGTETQYF. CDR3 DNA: TGTGCCAGCAGTACGAGACTAGCGGGAACAGAGACCCAGTACTTC.

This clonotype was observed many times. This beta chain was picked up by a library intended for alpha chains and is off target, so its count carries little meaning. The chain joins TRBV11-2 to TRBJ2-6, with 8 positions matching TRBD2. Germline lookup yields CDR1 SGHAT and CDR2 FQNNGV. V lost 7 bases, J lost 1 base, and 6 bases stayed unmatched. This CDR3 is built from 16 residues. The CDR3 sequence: CASTPRGGSGANVLTF. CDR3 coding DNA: TGTGCCAGCACCCCCCGGGGGGGTTCTGGGGCCAACGTCCTGACTTTC. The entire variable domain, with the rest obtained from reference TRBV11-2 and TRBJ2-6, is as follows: EAGVAQSPRYKIIEKRQSVAFWCNPISGHATLYWYQQILGQGPKLLIQFQNNGVVDDSQLPKDRFSAERLKGVDSTLKIQPAKLEDSAVYLCASTPRGGSGANVLTFGAGSRLTVL.

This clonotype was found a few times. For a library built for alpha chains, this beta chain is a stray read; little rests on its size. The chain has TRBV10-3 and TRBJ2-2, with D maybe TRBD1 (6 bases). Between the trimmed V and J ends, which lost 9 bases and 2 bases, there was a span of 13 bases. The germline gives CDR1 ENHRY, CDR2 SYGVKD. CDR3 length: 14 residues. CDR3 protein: CAIQDRYNTGELFF. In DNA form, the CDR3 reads TGTGCCATACAGGACAGATACAACACCGGGGAGCTGTTTTTT.

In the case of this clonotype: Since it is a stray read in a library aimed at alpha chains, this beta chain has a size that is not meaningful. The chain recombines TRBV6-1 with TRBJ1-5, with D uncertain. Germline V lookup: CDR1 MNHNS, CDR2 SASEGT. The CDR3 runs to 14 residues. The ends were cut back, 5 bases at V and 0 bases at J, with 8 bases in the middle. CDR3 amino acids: CASSPEYSNQPQHF. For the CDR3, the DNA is TGTGCCAGCAGTCCGGAATATAGCAATCAGCCCCAGCATTTT.

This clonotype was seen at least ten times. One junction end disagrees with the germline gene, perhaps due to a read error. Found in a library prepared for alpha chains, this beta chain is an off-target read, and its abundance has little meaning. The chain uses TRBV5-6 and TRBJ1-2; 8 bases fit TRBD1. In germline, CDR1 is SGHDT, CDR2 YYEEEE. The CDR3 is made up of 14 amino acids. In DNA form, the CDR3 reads TGTGCCAGCAACTTGGACAGGGTGGACTATGGCTACACCTTC. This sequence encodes CASNLDRVDYGYTF. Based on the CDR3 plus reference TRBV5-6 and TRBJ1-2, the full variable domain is DAGVTQSPTHLIKTRGQQVTLRCSPKSGHDTVSWYQQALGQGPQFIFQYYEEEERQRGNFPDRFSGHQFPNYSSELNVNALLLGDSALYLCASNLDRVDYGYTFGSGTRLTVV.

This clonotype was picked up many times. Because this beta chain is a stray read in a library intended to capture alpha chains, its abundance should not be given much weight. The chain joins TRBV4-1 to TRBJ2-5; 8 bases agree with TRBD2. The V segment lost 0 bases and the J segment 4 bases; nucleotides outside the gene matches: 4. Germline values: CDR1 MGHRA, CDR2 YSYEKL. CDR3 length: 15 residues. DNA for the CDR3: TGCGCCAGCAGCCAAGAAAAGCGGGAGACAGAGACCCAGTACTTC. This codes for CASSQEKRETETQYF.

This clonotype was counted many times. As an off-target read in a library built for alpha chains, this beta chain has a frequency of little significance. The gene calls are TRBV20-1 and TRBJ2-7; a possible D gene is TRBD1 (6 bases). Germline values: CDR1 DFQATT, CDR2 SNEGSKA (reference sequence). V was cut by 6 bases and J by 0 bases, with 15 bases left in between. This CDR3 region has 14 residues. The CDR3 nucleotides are TGCAGTGCAGAAGACAGGCTTAGCTCCTACGAGCAGTACTTC. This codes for CSAEDRLSSYEQYF.

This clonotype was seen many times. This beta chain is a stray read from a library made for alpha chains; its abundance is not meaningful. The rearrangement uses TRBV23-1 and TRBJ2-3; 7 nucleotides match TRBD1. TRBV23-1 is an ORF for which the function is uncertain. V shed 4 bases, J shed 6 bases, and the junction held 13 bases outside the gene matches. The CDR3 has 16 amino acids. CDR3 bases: TGCGCCAGCAGTCCCTGGACAGGTAGTCCTAGGGATACGCAGTATTTT. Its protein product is CASSPWTGSPRDTQYF.

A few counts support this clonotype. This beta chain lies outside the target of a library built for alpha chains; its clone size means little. DNA of the CDR3: TGTGCCACCTCAAATCCGGGTCGCACGGCCTCCTACGAGCAGTACTTC. This translates into CATSNPGRTASYEQYF. The chain employs TRBV19 and TRBJ2-7; D gene ambiguous. CDR1 LNHDA and CDR2 SQIVND come from the germline V gene (reference sequence). V was pared by 10 bases and J by 0 bases, with 22 bases between. The CDR3 covers 16 residues.